These 23 T cell receptor beta chains were all obtained from the same sample, sequenced in a study of blood T cell repertoires in COVID-19. Repertoires were generated with immunoSEQ multiplex PCR, while TCRdb's copy carries only in-frame clones and drops some. This repertoire shows about 110,000 clones, about 79% found once; its top ten account for about a sixth. The sequencing sample was made of peripheral blood. Source of these receptors: a woman aged 80 or older with active or convalescent COVID-19.

The V gene is TRBV2, the J gene TRBJ2-3; 10 nucleotides agree with TRBD2. The CDR3 sequence is 15 residues long. The junction had 3 bases not matched to a gene; V was cut back by 5 bases and J by 1 base. The germline V gene has CDR1 SNHLY and CDR2 FYNNEI. CDR3 in DNA: TGTGCCAGCAGTCCCGGACTAGCGGGCACAGATACGCAGTATTTT. This translates into CASSPGLAGTDTQYF.

This rearrangement joins TRBV4-1 to TRBJ1-2; D is undetermined. Deletions cut 4 bases from V and 3 bases from J, with 15 bases between. CDR1 and CDR2 (germline): MGHRA, YSYEKL. The CDR3 covers 15 residues. The CDR3 DNA follows: TGCGCCAGCAGCCTCTTGAAGGAGCGCTACTATGGCTACACCTTC. Amino acid sequence: CASSLLKERYYGYTF.

The V gene is TRBV5-1, the J gene TRBJ2-3; 7 positions match TRBD2. The CDR3 totals 14 residues. Trimming took 5 bases from V and 2 from J; bases not matched to a gene: 5. Germline CDR1 is SGHRS and CDR2 is YFSETQ. DNA of the CDR3: TGCGCCAGCAGAAGCGGGGCTGACACAGATACGCAGTATTTT. Translated: CASRSGADTDTQYF.

The genes are TRBV2 and TRBJ2-1; 8 bases map to TRBD2. Looked up from germline, CDR1 is SNHLY and CDR2 is FYNNEI. This CDR3 has 14 residues. The V and J ends lost 4 bases and 6 bases, in that order; junction bases with no gene match: 5. CDR3 residues: CASSVIAGLNEQFF. Written as DNA, the CDR3 is TGTGCCAGCAGTGTAATAGCGGGACTCAATGAGCAGTTCTTC.

The rearrangement uses TRBV6-2 or TRBV6-3 and TRBJ2-5; the D is unclear. Trimming removed 2 bases from V and 1 base from J, with 8 bases in between. Germline V gene data show CDR1 as MNHEY and CDR2 as SVGEGT. The CDR3 spans 14 residues. CDR3 DNA: TGTGCCAGCAGTTACCTTACAGTCCAAGAGACCCAGTACTTC. Amino acids: CASSYLTVQETQYF.

This clone has just one count. Other DNA sequences in the sample encode the same CDR3. The genes are TRBV28 and TRBJ1-2; TRBD1 might be the D (6 bases). The V and J ends lost 2 bases and 5 bases respectively, with 12 bases between them. The CDR3 is 14 amino acids. The germline V gene has CDR1 MDHEN and CDR2 SYDVKM. CDR3 region: CASSLAGGGYGYTF. CDR3 DNA: TGTGCCAGCAGTTTAGCGGGGGGCGGGTATGGCTACACCTTC.

V usage is TRBV27 and J usage is TRBJ2-7, with 9 bases aligning to TRBD2. With 3 bases clipped from V and 2 bases from J, the junction kept 2 bases outside the gene matches. CDR1 is MNHEY and CDR2 is SMNVEV in the germline V gene (reference sequence). CDR3 length: 14 residues. As DNA, the CDR3 is TGTGCCAGCAGTTTGGCTAGCGGGACCTACGAGCAGTACTTC. Translating it yields CASSLASGTYEQYF.

The chain combines TRBV18 with TRBJ1-1; 7 bases map to TRBD1. Germline V gives CDR1 KGHSH, CDR2 LQKENI. The junction had 12 bases not matched to a gene; V was cut back by 4 bases and J by 1 base. The CDR3 sequence is 17 residues long. DNA for the CDR3: TGTGCCAGCTCACGAAGACAGGGTTACTCTGCGAACACTGAAGCTTTCTTT. Translated: CASSRRQGYSANTEAFF.

The gene calls are TRBV24-1 and TRBJ1-1; the D gene is possibly TRBD1 (6 bases). V was clipped by 7 bases and J by 2 bases, with 13 bases between them. The CDR3 consists of 14 residues. Germline loops: CDR1 KGHDR, CDR2 SFDVKD. CDR3 coding DNA: TGTGCCACCAGCGGTACAGGGTCTAACACTGAAGCTTTCTTT. Amino acids: CATSGTGSNTEAFF.

V gene TRBV2 combines with J gene TRBJ2-2; TRBD2 might be the D (5 bases). V lost 8 bases to trimming and J lost 3 bases, with 13 bases between them. This CDR3 spans 14 amino acids. The germline CDR1 and CDR2 sequences are SNHLY and FYNNEI. Here the CDR3 reads CASSTRRHTGELFF. The CDR3 DNA reads as TGTGCCAGCTCAACTAGGCGTCACACCGGGGAGCTGTTTTTT. Full variable domain (rest looked up from reference TRBV2 and TRBJ2-2): EPEVTQTPSHQVTQMGQEVILRCVPISNHLYFYWYRQILGQKVEFLVSFYNNEISEKSEIFDDQFSVERPDGSNFTLKIRSTKLEDSAMYFCASSTRRHTGELFFGEGSRLTVL.

The chain has TRBV5-1 and TRBJ2-5; 11 bases line up with TRBD2. The CDR3 totals 15 residues. Unmatched junction bases numbered 4, after V lost 4 bases and J lost 2 bases. Germline CDR1 SGHRS, CDR2 YFSETQ. CDR3 amino acids: CASSPGLAEQETQYF. For the CDR3, the DNA is TGCGCCAGCAGCCCGGGACTAGCGGAGCAAGAGACCCAGTACTTC. Full variable domain (remainder filled in from reference TRBV5-1 and TRBJ2-5): KAGVTQTPRYLIKTRGQQVTLSCSPISGHRSVSWYQQTPGQGLQFLFEYFSETQRNKGNFPGRFSGRQFSNSRSEMNVSTLELGDSALYLCASSPGLAEQETQYFGPGTRLLVL.

The chain has TRBV5-6 and TRBJ2-5; TRBD2 matches 11 bases. V shed 2 bases and J 4 bases; nucleotides not matched to a gene: 4. Germline values: CDR1 SGHDT, CDR2 YYEEEE. CDR3 size: 15 residues. The CDR3 coding sequence is TGTGCCAGCAGCTTCTTAGCGGGAGGGCGAGAGACCCAGTACTTC. Translating gives CASSFLAGGRETQYF.

This chain joins TRBV9 and TRBJ2-7; D is possibly TRBD1 (5 bases). The CDR3 runs to 13 residues. Germline V gene data show CDR1 as SGDLS and CDR2 as YYNGEE. Trimming took 4 bases from V and 5 from J, leaving 13 bases between them. Written as DNA, the CDR3 is TGTGCCAGCAGCCCGCACCCCAGGGACGAGCAGTACTTC. Protein sequence: CASSPHPRDEQYF.

This chain joins TRBV6-5 and TRBJ2-3, with 7 positions matching TRBD2. Germline loops: CDR1 MNHEY, CDR2 SVGAGI. This CDR3 has 15 residues. V was pared by 7 bases and J by 0 bases, with 7 bases of the junction left unmatched. CDR3 amino acids: CASNYPGGSTDTQYF. DNA of the CDR3: TGTGCCAGCAACTACCCGGGAGGTAGCACAGATACGCAGTATTTT.

The chain carries TRBV28 and TRBJ2-3; the match to TRBD2 covers 13 bases. Germline V gene sequence: CDR1 MDHEN, CDR2 SYDVKM. This CDR3 comprises 22 residues. V lost 6 bases and J lost 0; bases outside the gene matches: 21. CDR3 sequence reads: CASSPLPGGLAGETTSTDTQYF. The CDR3 nucleotides read TGTGCCAGCAGCCCCCTACCTGGTGGACTAGCGGGAGAGACAACTAGCACAGATACGCAGTATTTT.

V usage is TRBV6-1 and J usage is TRBJ2-7, with D unclear. V lost 1 base and J 1 base, leaving 5 bases between the germline ends. The CDR3 loop spans 13 amino acids. Germline V gene lookup returns CDR1 MNHNS and CDR2 SASEGT. The CDR3 DNA reads as TGTGCCAGCAGTGAAGGGCTTTCCTACGAGCAGTACTTC. It codes for CASSEGLSYEQYF.

V is TRBV24-1 and J is TRBJ2-1; no clear D gene. The length of the CDR3 is 12 residues. The ends were cut back, 3 bases at V and 9 bases at J, with 8 bases in the middle. Germline CDR1 KGHDR, CDR2 SFDVKD. CDR3 in amino acids: CATSDEAGEQFF. The CDR3 bases are TGTGCCACCAGTGATGAAGCAGGTGAGCAGTTCTTC.

CDR3 sequence (DNA): TGTGCCAGTAGTACTGCCAGGGGATTCTACGAGCAGTACTTC. Its protein product is CASSTARGFYEQYF. This chain links TRBV19 with TRBJ2-7; weak D call: TRBD1 (6 bases). Germline CDR1 reads LNHDA; CDR2 reads SQIVND (reference sequence). This CDR3 has 14 amino acids. Deletions cut 4 bases from V and 3 bases from J, with 13 bases between.

V gene TRBV7-3 combines with J gene TRBJ2-7; TRBD1 agrees at 7 bases. Germline V gives CDR1 SGHTA, CDR2 FQGTGA. The V gene end was trimmed by 5 bases and the J gene end by 1 base; junction bases not matched to a gene: 5. The CDR3 sequence is 14 residues long. This CDR3 reads CASSPNRGSYEQYF. The CDR3 nucleotides are TGTGCCAGCAGCCCCAACAGGGGTTCCTACGAGCAGTACTTC.

This rearrangement joins TRBV5-1 to TRBJ2-5; D is ambiguous. V was pared by 4 bases and J by 5 bases, with 12 bases between. Germline-derived CDR1 and CDR2 are SGHRS and YFSETQ. The CDR3 covers 13 residues. CDR3 protein: CASSPRSRETQYF. CDR3 in DNA: TGCGCCAGCAGCCCCCGTTCCCGGGAGACCCAGTACTTC.

The chain is built from TRBV3-1 (or the pseudogene TRBV3-2) and TRBJ2-7; 7 bases match TRBD1. V dropped 4 bases and J dropped 2; count of bases not matched to a gene: 2. CDR3 length: 13 amino acids. Germline CDR1 is LGHDT and CDR2 is YNNKEL (reference sequence). Written as DNA, the CDR3 is TGTGCCAGCAGCCGACAGGGTACCTACGAGCAGTACTTC. Protein product: CASSRQGTYEQYF.

V is TRBV18 and J is TRBJ2-2, with 7 positions matching TRBD2. CDR1 and CDR2 from the germline V gene are KGHSH and LQKENI. V was pared by 1 base and J by 3 bases, with 5 bases of the junction left unmatched. This CDR3 is 16 amino acids long. CDR3 sequence reads: CASSPLAGVDTGELFF. The CDR3 DNA reads as TGTGCCAGCTCACCACTGGCGGGAGTGGACACCGGGGAGCTGTTTTTT.

The CDR3 loop reads CASSPASSGRGTDTQYF. DNA of the CDR3: TGTGCCAGCTCACCAGCATCTAGCGGGAGAGGGACAGATACGCAGTATTTT. The chain joins TRBV18 to TRBJ2-3, with 10 bases matching TRBD2. Losses at the gene ends were 2 bases for V and 3 bases for J; bases not matched to a gene: 8. From germline, CDR1 is KGHSH and CDR2 LQKENI. The CDR3 runs to 17 residues.